This is a list of T cell receptor beta chains from one sample in a study of cytomegalovirus exposure and HLA in healthy donors. The assay was immunoSEQ multiplex PCR, and TCRdb's table has in-frame clones only and misses some. The data contain 89,000 or so clones, 80% to 90% of them seen just once; the ten biggest clones take up roughly 5.9%. The sample was PBMCs. These receptor sequences come from a woman between 18 and 30 years old in good health and CMV-seropositive. Each CDR3 is given without its conserved first and last residue. The D gene is left open where the match is weak. Clone sizes are given selectively: once, few, many, or a class where the clone is expanded.

D gene,J gene,V gene,clone size,CDR3 protein
TRBD2,TRBJ2-7,TRBV7-8,-,ASSRGRPFPYEQY
TRBD2,TRBJ2-7,TRBV7-9,-,ASSSLRLTSGLTYEQY
-,TRBJ2-1,TRBV29-1,once,SVEGWEKAPNEQF
-,TRBJ1-3,TRBV20-1,-,SARTVNTIY
-,TRBJ2-3,TRBV6-6,-,ASSYRADTQY
-,TRBJ2-2,TRBV9,-,ASSVEYGELF
TRBD2,TRBJ2-2,TRBV28,-,ASCTSGSPTAGELF
TRBD2,TRBJ2-1,TRBV27,-,ASSFSGRVAYF
TRBD1,TRBJ1-2,TRBV20-1,-,SAETGYGYT
-,TRBJ2-5,TRBV19,-,ASSISRAQTQY
-,TRBJ1-2,TRBV9,-,ASSVEQDYGYT
-,TRBJ1-2,TRBV7-7,-,ASSLDRRTNYGYT
TRBD2,-,TRBV29-1,-,SVALGLADSYEQY
-,TRBJ2-7,TRBV15,-,ATSRDPVSEQY
-,TRBJ2-5,TRBV15,-,ATSRDTRFETQY
-,TRBJ1-1,TRBV5-6,-,ASNSMSLTGWTEAF
TRBD2,TRBJ2-2,TRBV7-9,once,ASSLKLAGVANTGELF
TRBD1,TRBJ1-1,TRBV13,-,ASSGGQGMGNTEAF
TRBD1,TRBJ1-2,TRBV23-1,-,ASSHRTGGRGYT
-,TRBJ2-1,TRBV18,-,ASSPPFWAEQF
-,TRBJ1-5,TRBV4-1,-,ASSQTTGLSNQPQH
TRBD2,TRBJ2-5,TRBV23-1,-,ASGSVGGEIHQETQY
TRBD1,TRBJ1-1,TRBV5-1,-,ASSFQGVTEAF
-,TRBJ2-7,TRBV5-1,-,ASSPTLGGRRY
TRBD2,TRBJ2-1,TRBV7-3,-,ASSLDGGEYNEQF
-,TRBJ1-5,TRBV6-5,-,ASSYSSQLPQH
-,TRBJ1-5,TRBV10-3,-,AISESYRVPQPQH
-,TRBJ2-6,TRBV14,-,ASSQDLGVVSGANVLT
-,TRBJ2-3,TRBV30,-,AWSPNGGGDTQY
-,TRBJ2-6,TRBV13,-,ASSLLSGANVLT
-,TRBJ1-1,TRBV18,-,ASSPPGLNTEAF
-,TRBJ2-5,TRBV10-3,-,AISVAGFETQY
TRBD2,TRBJ2-2,TRBV28,-,ASSLRLAGKTGELF
-,TRBJ1-2,TRBV7-9,-,ASSLAGKAAGNYGYT
TRBD1,TRBJ1-2,TRBV2,-,ASRVSGQGYGYT
TRBD1,TRBJ2-2,TRBV15,-,ATSRGGTGNTGELF
-,TRBJ1-5,TRBV6-6,few,ASSNNQPQH
-,TRBJ2-5,TRBV5-1,-,ASSPAISQQDQETQY
-,TRBJ2-7,TRBV30,-,AWIKKGGVGFYEQY
-,TRBJ2-6,TRBV30,few,AWKNRAEGANVLT
-,TRBJ2-1,TRBV27,-,ASSFTPALYNEQF
-,TRBJ1-1,TRBV7-6,-,ASSTQTTRNTEAF
-,TRBJ2-2,TRBV5-1,once,ASRHGLYTGELF
-,TRBJ2-1,TRBV1,-,TSSQDKVAQGANNEQF
TRBD1,TRBJ2-1,TRBV18,-,ASSPRTGSIDEQF
TRBD1,TRBJ1-1,TRBV4-1,-,ASSQWTGRNTEAF
-,TRBJ2-5,TRBV9,-,ASSVGRQQQETQY
TRBD1,TRBJ1-1,TRBV28,-,ASTLTGGTEAF
TRBD1,TRBJ2-5,TRBV5-4,-,ASSLQGAETQY
-,TRBJ1-2,TRBV30,-,AWTLQSYGYT
-,TRBJ2-7,TRBV28,-,ASSSTGFSTYEQY
TRBD1,TRBJ2-7,TRBV4-1,-,ASSQDRGPEQY
TRBD1,TRBJ1-1,TRBV29-1,-,STRQGMNTEAF